The T cell receptor (beta chain) under discussion was sequenced for a study of blood T cell repertoires in COVID-19. At the level of the study: The United States, Italy and Spain were the sources of the acute and convalescent COVID-19 samples.

Only in-frame clones appear in the TCRdb table, and some are missing; sequencing was by immunoSEQ multiplex PCR. The sample consists of more than 80,000 clones, about 84% of them appearing once. Germline V CDR1 and CDR2: SGDLS, YYNGEE. The CDR3 is 13 amino acids. V gave up 0 bases and J gave up 7 bases; unmatched junction bases: 1. The specimen was peripheral blood. The rearrangement links TRBV9 to TRBJ1-1, with TRBD1 matching 9 bases. The TCR comes from an older woman with acute or convalescent COVID-19. The CDR3, as DNA: TGTGCCAGCAGCGTAGAGACAGGGGGTGAAGCTTTCTTT. This encodes CASSVETGGEAFF.